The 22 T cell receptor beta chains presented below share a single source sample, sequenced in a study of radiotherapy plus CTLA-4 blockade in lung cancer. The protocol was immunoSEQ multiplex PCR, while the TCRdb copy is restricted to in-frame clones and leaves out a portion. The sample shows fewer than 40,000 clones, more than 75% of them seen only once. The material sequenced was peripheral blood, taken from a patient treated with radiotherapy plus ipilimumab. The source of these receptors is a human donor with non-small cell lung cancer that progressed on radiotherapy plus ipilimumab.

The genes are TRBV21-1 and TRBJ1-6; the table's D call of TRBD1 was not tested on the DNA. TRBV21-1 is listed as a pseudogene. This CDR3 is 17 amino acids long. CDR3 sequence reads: CASSKRAKTGDNSPLHF. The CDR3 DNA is TGTGCCAGCAGCAAGAGAGCAAAGACAGGGGACAATTCACCCCTCCACTTT.

CDR3 in amino acids: CATSGILTGELFF. DNA of the CDR3: TGTGCCACCAGCGGCATCCTGACCGGGGAGCTGTTTTTT. The V call is TRBV15, the J call TRBJ2-2; D call uncertain. V was clipped by 5 bases and J by 5 bases, with 9 bases between them. From germline, CDR1 is LNHNV and CDR2 YYDKDF (reference sequence). The CDR3 runs to 13 residues.

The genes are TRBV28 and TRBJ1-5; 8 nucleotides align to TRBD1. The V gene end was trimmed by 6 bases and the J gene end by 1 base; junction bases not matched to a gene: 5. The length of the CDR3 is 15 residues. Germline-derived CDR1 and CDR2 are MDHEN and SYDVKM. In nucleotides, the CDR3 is TGTGCCAGCAGAATGCAGGGGGCAAGCAATCAGCCCCAGCATTTT. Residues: CASRMQGASNQPQHF.

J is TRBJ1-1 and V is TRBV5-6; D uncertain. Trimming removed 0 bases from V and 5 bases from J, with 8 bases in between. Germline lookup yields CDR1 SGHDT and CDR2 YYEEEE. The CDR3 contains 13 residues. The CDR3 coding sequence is TGTGCCAGCAGCTTGGGGTTCGGGACTGAAGCTTTCTTT. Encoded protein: CASSLGFGTEAFF.

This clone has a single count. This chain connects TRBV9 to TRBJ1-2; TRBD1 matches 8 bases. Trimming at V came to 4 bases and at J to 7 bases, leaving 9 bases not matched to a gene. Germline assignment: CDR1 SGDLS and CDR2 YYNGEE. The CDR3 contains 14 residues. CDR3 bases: TGTGCCAGCAGCTCCCCAGGACAGGGCGGTGGCTACACCTTC. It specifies CASSSPGQGGGYTF.

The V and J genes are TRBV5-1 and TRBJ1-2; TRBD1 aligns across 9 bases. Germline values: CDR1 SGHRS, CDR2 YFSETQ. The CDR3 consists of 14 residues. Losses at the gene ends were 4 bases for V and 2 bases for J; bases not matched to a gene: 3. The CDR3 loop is CASSQGQGNYGYTF. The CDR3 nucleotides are TGCGCCAGCAGCCAAGGACAGGGGAACTATGGCTACACCTTC.

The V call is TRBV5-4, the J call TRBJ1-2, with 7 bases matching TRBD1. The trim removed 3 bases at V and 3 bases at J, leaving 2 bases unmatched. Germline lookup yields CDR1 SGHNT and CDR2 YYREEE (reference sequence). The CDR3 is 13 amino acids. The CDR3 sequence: CASSYGTDYGYTF. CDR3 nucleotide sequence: TGTGCCAGCAGCTACGGGACAGACTATGGCTACACCTTC.

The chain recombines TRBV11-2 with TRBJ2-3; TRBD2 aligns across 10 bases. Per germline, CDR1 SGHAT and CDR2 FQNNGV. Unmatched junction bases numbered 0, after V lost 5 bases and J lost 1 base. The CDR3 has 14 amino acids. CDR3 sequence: CASSLAGGTDTQYF. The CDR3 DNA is TGTGCCAGCAGCCTAGCGGGAGGCACAGATACGCAGTATTTT. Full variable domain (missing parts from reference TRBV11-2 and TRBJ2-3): EAGVAQSPRYKIIEKRQSVAFWCNPISGHATLYWYQQILGQGPKLLIQFQNNGVVDDSQLPKDRFSAERLKGVDSTLKIQPAKLEDSAVYLCASSLAGGTDTQYFGPGTRLTVL.

The CDR3 sequence: CASSKVKVFGGRVNTEAFF. CDR3 DNA sequence: TGTGCCAGCAGCAAAGTTAAGGTCTTCGGGGGGAGGGTGAACACTGAAGCTTTCTTT. The chain employs TRBV21-1 and TRBJ1-1. TRBV21-1 is designated a pseudogene. CDR3 length: 19 amino acids.

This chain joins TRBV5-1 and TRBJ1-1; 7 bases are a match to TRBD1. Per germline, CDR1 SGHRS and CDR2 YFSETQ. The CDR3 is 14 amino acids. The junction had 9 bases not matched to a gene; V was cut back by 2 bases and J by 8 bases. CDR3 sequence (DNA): TGCGCCAGCAGCTTATCGACAGGGACGAGCGAAGCTTTCTTT. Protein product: CASSLSTGTSEAFF.

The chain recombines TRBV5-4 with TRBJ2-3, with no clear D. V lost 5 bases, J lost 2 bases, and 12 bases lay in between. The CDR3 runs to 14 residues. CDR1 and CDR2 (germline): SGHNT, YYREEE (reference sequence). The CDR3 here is CASRFSNPTDTQYF. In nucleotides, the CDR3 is TGTGCCAGCAGGTTTTCTAACCCCACAGATACGCAGTATTTT.

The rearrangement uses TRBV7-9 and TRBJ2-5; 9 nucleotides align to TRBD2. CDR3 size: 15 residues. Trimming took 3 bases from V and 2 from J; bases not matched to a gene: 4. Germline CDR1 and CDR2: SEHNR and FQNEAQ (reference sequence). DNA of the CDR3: TGTGCCAGCAGCTTTAGCGGGGGAGGTCAAGAGACCCAGTACTTC. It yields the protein CASSFSGGGQETQYF.

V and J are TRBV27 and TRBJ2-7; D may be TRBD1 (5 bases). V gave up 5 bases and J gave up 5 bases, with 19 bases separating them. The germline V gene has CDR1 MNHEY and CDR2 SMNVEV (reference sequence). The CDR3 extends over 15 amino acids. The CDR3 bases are TGTGCCAGCAGTGAAAAGTTCTTCAGGGCCCACGAGCAGTACTTC. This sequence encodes CASSEKFFRAHEQYF.

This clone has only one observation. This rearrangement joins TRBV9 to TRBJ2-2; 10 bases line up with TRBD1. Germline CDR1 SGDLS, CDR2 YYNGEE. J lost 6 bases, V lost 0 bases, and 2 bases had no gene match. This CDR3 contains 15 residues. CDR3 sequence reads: CASSVGQGAAGELFF. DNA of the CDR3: TGTGCCAGCAGCGTAGGACAGGGGGCGGCCGGGGAGCTGTTTTTT.

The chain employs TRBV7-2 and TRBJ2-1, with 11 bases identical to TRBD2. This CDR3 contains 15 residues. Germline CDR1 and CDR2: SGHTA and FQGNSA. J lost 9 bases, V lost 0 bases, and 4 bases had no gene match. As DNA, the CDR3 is TGTGCCAGCAGCTTAGCTAGCGGGGGGGCCACTGAGCAGTTCTTC. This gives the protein CASSLASGGATEQFF.

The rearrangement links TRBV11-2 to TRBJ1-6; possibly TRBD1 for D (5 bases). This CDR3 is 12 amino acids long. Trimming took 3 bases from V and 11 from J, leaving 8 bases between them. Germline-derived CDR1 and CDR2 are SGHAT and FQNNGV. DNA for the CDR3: TGTGCCAGCAGCTTCGCCAGGGCACCCCTCCACTTT. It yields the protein CASSFARAPLHF.

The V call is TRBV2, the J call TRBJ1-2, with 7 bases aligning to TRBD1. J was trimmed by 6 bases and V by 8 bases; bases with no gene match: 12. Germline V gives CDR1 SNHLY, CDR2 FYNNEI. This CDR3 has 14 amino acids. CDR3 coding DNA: TGTGCCAGCTCCGCGCAGGGGGTGAGGAATGGCTACACCTTC. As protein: CASSAQGVRNGYTF.

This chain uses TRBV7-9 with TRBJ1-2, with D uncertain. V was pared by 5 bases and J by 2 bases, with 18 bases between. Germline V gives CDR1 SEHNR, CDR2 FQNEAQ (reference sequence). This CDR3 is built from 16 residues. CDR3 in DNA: TGTGCCAGCAGCCCGCATGAGTTCTTAGTGAACTATGGCTACACCTTC. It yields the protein CASSPHEFLVNYGYTF.

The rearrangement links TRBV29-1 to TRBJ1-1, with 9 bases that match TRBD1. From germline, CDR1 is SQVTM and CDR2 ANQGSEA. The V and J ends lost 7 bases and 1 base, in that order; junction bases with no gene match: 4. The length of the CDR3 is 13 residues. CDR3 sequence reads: CSGLGQGNTEAFF. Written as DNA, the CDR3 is TGCAGCGGCCTGGGACAGGGGAACACTGAAGCTTTCTTT.

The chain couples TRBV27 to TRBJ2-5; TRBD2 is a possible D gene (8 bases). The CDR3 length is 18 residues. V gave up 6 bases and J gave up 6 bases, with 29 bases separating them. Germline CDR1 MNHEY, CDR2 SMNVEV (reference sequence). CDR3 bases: TGTGCCAGCAGATCTTACGGGGGGGTTACGACAGGGATGAAGACCCAGTACTTC. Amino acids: CASRSYGGVTTGMKTQYF.

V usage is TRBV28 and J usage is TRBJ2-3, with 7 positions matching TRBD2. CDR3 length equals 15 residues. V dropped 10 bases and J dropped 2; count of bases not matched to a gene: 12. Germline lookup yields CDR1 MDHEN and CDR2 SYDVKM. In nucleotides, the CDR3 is TGTGCCATCCTCTCACCGGGACTAACCACAGATACGCAGTATTTT. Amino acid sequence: CAILSPGLTTDTQYF.

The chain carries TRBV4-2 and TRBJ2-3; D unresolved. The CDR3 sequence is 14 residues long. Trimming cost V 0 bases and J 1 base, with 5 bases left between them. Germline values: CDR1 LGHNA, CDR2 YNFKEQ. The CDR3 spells CASSQDARTDTQYF. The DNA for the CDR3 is TGTGCCAGCAGCCAAGATGCGCGCACAGATACGCAGTATTTT.